This TCR beta chain was documented in a study of T cell repertoires in cytomegalovirus infection. One entry per CDR3 protein results from TCRdb running MiXCR on the reads. The table shows fewer than 200,000 distinct CDR3 sequences, with under 15% occurring only once. The V and J ends lost 5 bases and 2 bases respectively, with 16 bases between them. The V gene's germline CDR1 is SEHNR and CDR2 FQNEAQ (reference sequence). There are 15 residues in the CDR3. Study-level points and caveats: The response measured ex vivo was dominated by TCR beta clonotypes (HLA-C-restricted and CMV-specific). Pooled public TCR beta family frequency picked out CMV carriers with the relevant HLA.

This clonotype was detected ten times or more. Antigen: not known. Sequencing was carried out using PBMCs. The TCR comes from a human donor in good health (CMV status not recorded). Some clones in this sample may be carry-over from other donors' samples. The gene calls are TRBV7-9 and TRBJ2-7, with D possibly TRBD1 on 7 matching bases. The CDR3 protein is CASSRGTVGPYEQYF. CDR3 bases: TGTGCCAGCAGCCGGGGGACAGTGGGACCCTACGAGCAGTACTTC.